The clone carrying this T cell receptor (beta chain) was observed a few times. Its antigen is unidentified. This record belongs to a study of beta chain features in type 1 diabetes. Whole-study results and caveats: When Type 1 diabetes patients were examined, their TCRB CDR3s proved moderately but significantly shorter in all four CD4+ subsets.

This CDR3 contains 13 residues. V was pared by 0 bases and J by 7 bases, with 12 bases between. Germline V lookup: CDR1 GTSNPN, CDR2 SVGIG (reference sequence). Expressed TCRB transcripts were sequenced after all isolated RNA was converted to cDNA. Produced via immunoSEQ multiplex PCR; TCRdb's table is partial and in-frame only. The data show some 270,000 clones, approximately 10% seen once. This TCR was recovered from a man younger than 45 with type 1 diabetes. The chain combines TRBV30 with TRBJ1-1; possibly TRBD1 for D (5 bases). The sample comprised naive CD4+ T cells from blood. The CDR3 here is CAWSVTGINEAFF. The CDR3 DNA sequence: TGTGCCTGGAGTGTAACAGGAATAAATGAAGCTTTCTTT.